Listed below are T cell receptor beta chains from one sample, sequenced in a study of OX40 agonist ivuxolimab in advanced cancers. Sequencing was performed with immunoSEQ multiplex PCR; in TCRdb, only in-frame clones are kept and a portion is missing. The sample includes some 48,000 clones, about three quarters seen only once; the top ten take 7.3%. This specimen was CD4+ or CD8+ T cells sorted from blood, taken in a trial of the OX40 agonist ivuxolimab. These receptors all come from an adult with an advanced solid tumor such as melanoma, head and neck, liver or kidney cancer. The conserved cysteine and the conserved F or W are not part of the CDR3 here. Each record gives: V gene, J gene, CDR3 protein.

TRBV7-9,TRBJ1-3,ASSSGFSGNTIY
TRBV5-1,TRBJ2-5,ASSWETQY
TRBV7-9,TRBJ2-4,ASSLLGTNIQY
TRBV7-2,TRBJ1-5,ASSFYSNQPQH
TRBV2,TRBJ2-2,ASYYSTGELF
TRBV7-9,TRBJ2-1,ASSATSGHEQF
TRBV6-5,TRBJ2-7,ASSYGAGEYEQY
TRBV27,TRBJ2-5,ASSLLIGASETQY
TRBV5-1,TRBJ2-5,ASSLTGVGKETQY
TRBV4-1,TRBJ1-6,ASSPGGGAGTGLH
TRBV11-3,TRBJ2-3,ASSLGTSTDTQY
TRBV5-1,TRBJ2-3,ASSLGSVTSTDTQY
TRBV10-2,TRBJ2-7,ASWTGDHEQY
TRBV5-6,TRBJ2-7,ASSSSRDSPYEQY
TRBV21-1,TRBJ1-4,ASSRGGQGDEKLF
TRBV4-1,TRBJ1-2,ASLIEQGAANYGYT
TRBV7-8,TRBJ1-2,ASSSQSLANYGYT
TRBV5-1,TRBJ2-3,ASSLFDTQY
TRBV29-1,TRBJ2-1,SVDILAGNEQF
TRBV19,TRBJ2-7,ASSVTSVSYEQY
TRBV11-2,TRBJ2-2,ASRVAGGARELF
TRBV7-8,TRBJ2-1,ASKGSPYYNEQF
TRBV5-1,TRBJ2-5,ASSSTSGGQETQY
TRBV6-6,TRBJ2-7,ASRSGQGFNEQY
TRBV11-3,TRBJ2-7,ASSLSGYYEQY
TRBV27,TRBJ2-7,ASSFNGIYEQY
TRBV7-6,TRBJ1-1,ASSATRQGNTEAF
TRBV5-8,TRBJ2-4,ASSFSGINIQY
TRBV21-1,TRBJ2-1,ASSSRDGTSKDEQF
TRBV30,TRBJ1-2,AWQPGTGGSGYT
TRBV25-1,TRBJ1-2,ASSGNRGEGYGYT
TRBV18,TRBJ1-2,ASSQDGSYGYT
TRBV7-8,TRBJ2-3,ASSGSGPPTDTQY
TRBV7-9,TRBJ1-3,ASRYATSRNTIY
TRBV4-3,TRBJ2-2,ASSQAASGHANTGELF
TRBV19,TRBJ2-7,ASNPTGASYEQY
TRBV5-1,TRBJ2-2,ASSFLAGDTGELF
TRBV14,TRBJ2-4,ASSRERGLGAKNIQY
TRBV5-5,TRBJ2-2,ASSPGGVNTGELF
TRBV19,TRBJ2-7,ASRVSGNDEQY
TRBV2,TRBJ1-1,ASSFDANTEAF
TRBV19,TRBJ2-5,AREAAFLETQY
TRBV6-5,TRBJ1-1,ASSLGTGWTEAF